What follows is one T cell receptor (beta chain) and its context. Distinct nucleotide sequences in the sample also encode this CDR3. This specimen comes from a study of blood T cell repertoires in COVID-19. Study background: Sample material is recorded as cDNA or gDNA derived from T cells, B-cell-depleted T cells, or PBMCs.

Clones were sequenced by immunoSEQ multiplex PCR, and TCRdb holds only the in-frame ones, with some missing. The sample lists roughly 310,000 clones; 89% were seen once. CDR3 length: 13 residues. Germline values: CDR1 SQVTM, CDR2 ANQGSEA. Participants were aged 18 to 89 years from some 24 US areas. This clonotype was obtained from a woman aged 40 to 49 who had recovered from COVID-19. The rearrangement links TRBV29-1 to TRBJ2-3, with TRBD2 identical over 11 bases. The sequenced sample consisted of PBMCs or T cells enriched from blood (not recorded which). Written as DNA, the CDR3 is TGCAGTGTCGCGGTAGCGGGAGGGGATACGCAGTATTTT. Translated: CSVAVAGGDTQYF.